Below, 7 T cell receptor beta chains from the same sample are listed, as sequenced in a study of T-cell reconstitution after alpha-beta-depleted transplantation in children. The library targeted TCRbeta and was prepared with unique molecular identifiers. TCRdb re-analysed the PCR reads in MiXCR, keeping a single row per CDR3 protein. The table records a few hundred thousand distinct CDR3 sequences, 10% to 15% of them present only once. Here the sequenced sample was PBMCs, taken from the stem cell graft. The receptors stem from a human donor who donated a stem cell graft to a child with Fanconi anemia.

The sample holds many counts of this clonotype. This chain connects TRBV7-9 to TRBJ1-1; D gene unclear. The germline V and J ends were trimmed by 1 base and 1 base, with 10 bases remaining between them. The length of the CDR3 is 15 residues. Germline V lookup: CDR1 SEHNR, CDR2 FQNEAQ (reference sequence). CDR3 in DNA: TGTGCCAGCAGCTTAGATTCACGGGGGAACACTGAAGCTTTCTTT. As protein: CASSLDSRGNTEAFF.

This clonotype was seen many times. The chain links TRBV7-9 to TRBJ2-3; 8 bases are shared with TRBD1. Germline V gives CDR1 SEHNR, CDR2 FQNEAQ (reference sequence). The CDR3 length is 16 residues. The ends lost 7 bases at V and 5 bases at J; junction bases unmatched: 14. The CDR3 DNA reads TGTGCCAGCACCGAAAATCCGGACAGGGAAATAGATACGCAGTATTTT. As protein: CASTENPDREIDTQYF. The whole variable domain, filled in from reference TRBV7-9 and TRBJ2-3, reads DTGVSQNPRHKITKRGQNVTFRCDPISEHNRLYWYRQTLGQGPEFLTYFQNEAQLEKSRLLSDRFSAERPKGSFSTLEIQRTEQGDSAMYLCASTENPDREIDTQYFGPGTRLTVL.

The CDR3 region is CASSLGQLSYNEQFF. CDR3 nucleotide sequence: TGTGCCAGCTCACTAGGACAGCTTTCCTACAATGAGCAGTTCTTC. V is TRBV18 and J is TRBJ2-1, with a possible D match to TRBD1 (6 bases). V was pared by 4 bases and J by 1 base, with 11 bases between. CDR3 length: 15 amino acids. Germline V gives CDR1 KGHSH, CDR2 LQKENI.

This clonotype was seen repeatedly, ten times or more. V and J are TRBV7-2 and TRBJ2-2; D is possibly TRBD1 (6 bases). Germline V gives CDR1 SGHTA, CDR2 FQGNSA. This CDR3 is built from 16 residues. The V and J ends lost 5 bases and 3 bases respectively, with 16 bases between them. The CDR3 here is CASSPRQAGDTGELFF. The DNA of the CDR3 is TGTGCCAGCAGCCCCCGACAGGCCGGGGACACCGGGGAGCTGTTTTTT. Filled out from reference TRBV7-2 and TRBJ2-2, the complete variable domain reads GAGVSQSPSNKVTEKGKDVELRCDPISGHTALYWYRQSLGQGLEFLIYFQGNSAPDKSGLPSDRFSAERTGGSVSTLTIQRTQQEDSAVYLCASSPRQAGDTGELFFGEGSRLTVL.

There are a few counts of this clonotype. The chain combines TRBV9 with TRBJ2-6; 7 nucleotides line up with TRBD1. The trim removed 2 bases at V and 4 bases at J, leaving 12 bases unmatched. This CDR3 spans 18 amino acids. Per germline, CDR1 SGDLS and CDR2 YYNGEE. CDR3 sequence reads: CASSVHRDSFAGANVLTF. The DNA for the CDR3 is TGTGCCAGCAGCGTCCACCGGGACAGCTTCGCGGGGGCCAACGTCCTGACTTTC.

The J gene is TRBJ2-1, the V gene TRBV9; D unclear. This CDR3 region has 15 residues. V lost 3 bases and J lost 5, with 15 bases in between. Germline lookup yields CDR1 SGDLS and CDR2 YYNGEE. CDR3 protein: CASSATLTRDNEQFF. The CDR3 DNA is TGTGCCAGCAGCGCCACCTTAACTCGCGACAATGAGCAGTTCTTC.

The chain couples TRBV18 to TRBJ2-5; D unresolved. CDR3 size: 14 residues. Germline V lookup: CDR1 KGHSH, CDR2 LQKENI. Trimming removed 3 bases from V and 4 bases from J, with 12 bases in between. The DNA for the CDR3 is TGTGCCAGCTCACCTTCCTCAGTCCCAGAGACCCAGTACTTC. It yields the protein CASSPSSVPETQYF.